This entry lists 14 T cell receptor beta chains sequenced from one sample in a study of T-cell memory formation after mild COVID-19. A single record per CDR3 protein comes from TCRdb applying MiXCR to the 5' RACE reads. The profile covers 450,000 to 700,000 distinct CDR3 sequences, with roughly 18% appearing a single time and 12% taken by the ten largest. The sample consisted of PBMCs or a T cell subset sorted from them (not recorded which). The receptors here all came from an adult woman who had mild COVID-19 (a few samples of this study predate the infection). Cell type and time point are not known.

The chain couples TRBV7-2 to TRBJ2-7, with D unresolved. Trimming left V 6 bases short and J 3 bases short, with 9 bases between. Germline V CDR1 and CDR2: SGHTA, FQGNSA. This CDR3 contains 12 residues. The CDR3 region has the DNA TGTGCCAGCAGGAGAGGTAACTACGAGCAGTACTTC. Protein sequence: CASRRGNYEQYF.

V usage is TRBV6-6 and J usage is TRBJ2-7; weak D call: TRBD1 (5 bases). CDR1 is MNHNY, CDR2 SVGAGI, per germline (reference sequence). The CDR3 covers 14 residues. V lost 0 bases, J lost 6 bases, and 12 bases lay in between. Written as DNA, the CDR3 is TGTGCCAGCAGTTACTCGCAGGGAAATTCCGAGCAGTACTTC. It encodes CASSYSQGNSEQYF.

In its sample, this clonotype was seen many times. The chain carries TRBV3-1 and TRBJ2-5; D is possibly TRBD2 (6 bases). The germline gives CDR1 LGHDT, CDR2 YNNKEL (reference sequence). This CDR3 comprises 15 residues. Trimming shortened V by 0 bases and J by 2 bases, and 10 bases separated the two germline ends. The CDR3 is CASSQDRRGQETQYF. The CDR3 DNA reads as TGTGCCAGCAGCCAAGATAGGAGGGGTCAAGAGACCCAGTACTTC.

The V and J genes are TRBV29-1 and TRBJ1-2; D is unclear. V lost 3 bases and J lost 4, with 12 bases in between. The CDR3 spans 13 residues. Germline lookup yields CDR1 SQVTM and CDR2 ANQGSEA. The CDR3 nucleotides are TGCAGCGTTGAGGACCGCTCCCTCTATGGCTACACCTTC. Encoded protein: CSVEDRSLYGYTF.

This clonotype was counted only a few times. This chain connects TRBV5-1 to TRBJ2-7; the D gene is possibly TRBD1 (5 bases). V was cut by 2 bases and J by 1 base, with 13 bases left in between. This CDR3 is 15 amino acids long. Germline V lookup: CDR1 SGHRS, CDR2 YFSETQ. CDR3: CASSLSDQGSYEQYF. CDR3 nucleotide sequence: TGCGCCAGCAGCTTATCTGACCAGGGATCCTACGAGCAGTACTTC.

This clonotype has more than one count but fewer than ten. The CDR3 here is CASRTGTGYNSPLHF. For the CDR3, the DNA is TGTGCCAGCAGGACCGGGACAGGGTACAATTCACCCCTCCACTTT. The rearrangement links TRBV6-6 to TRBJ1-6; 9 bases agree with TRBD1. The CDR3 is 15 amino acids. Germline lookup yields CDR1 MNHNY and CDR2 SVGAGI (reference sequence). J was trimmed by 7 bases and V by 6 bases; bases with no gene match: 7.

The chain links TRBV19 to TRBJ1-4, with D maybe TRBD1 (6 bases). Germline CDR1 reads LNHDA; CDR2 reads SQIVND (reference sequence). V was shortened by 5 bases and J by 5 bases, with 9 bases between the two germline ends. The CDR3 sequence is 13 residues long. In nucleotides, the CDR3 is TGTGCCAGTAGTTCGGACAGCAATGAAAAACTGTTTTTT. This codes for CASSSDSNEKLFF. The entire variable domain, with the rest obtained from reference TRBV19 and TRBJ1-4, is as follows: DGGITQSPKYLFRKEGQNVTLSCEQNLNHDAMYWYRQDPGQGLRLIYYSQIVNDFQKGDIAEGYSVSREKKESFPLTVTSAQKNPTAFYLCASSSDSNEKLFFGSGTQLSVL.

The chain links TRBV9 to TRBJ1-1; D is possibly TRBD1 (5 bases). Germline V gives CDR1 SGDLS, CDR2 YYNGEE. This CDR3 region has 13 residues. V lost 0 bases, J lost 6 bases, and 9 bases lay in between. In nucleotides, the CDR3 is TGTGCCAGCAGCGTAGAGGGGAAGTCTGAAGCTTTCTTT. Its translation is CASSVEGKSEAFF.

A few counts support this clonotype. The chain combines TRBV4-3 with TRBJ2-5; D unresolved. The CDR3 length is 17 residues. Trimming pared 0 bases from V and 5 bases from J, leaving 19 bases between. Germline CDR1 and CDR2: LGHNA and YSLEER. DNA for the CDR3: TGCGCCAGCAGCCAAGACGGAACATCCGATGATGCGGAGACCCAGTACTTC. Its translation: CASSQDGTSDDAETQYF.

This chain uses TRBV10-3 with TRBJ2-7; the D is unclear. V lost 3 bases, J lost 2 bases, and 8 bases lay in between. The CDR3 sequence is 13 residues long. Per the germline V gene, CDR1 is ENHRY and CDR2 is SYGVKD. This CDR3 reads CAISDDGPYEQYF. In DNA form, the CDR3 reads TGTGCCATCAGTGACGACGGACCCTACGAGCAGTACTTC.

There are a few counts of this clonotype. The rearrangement uses TRBV30 and TRBJ2-1, with D perhaps being TRBD1 or TRBD2 (5 bases each). The CDR3 is 13 amino acids. V lost 5 bases and J lost 9, with 17 bases in between. Germline CDR1 and CDR2: GTSNPN and SVGIG (reference sequence). This chain's CDR3 is CAWQQDGVGEQFF. In nucleotides, the CDR3 is TGTGCCTGGCAACAGGACGGGGTAGGTGAGCAGTTCTTC.

This clonotype was counted only a few times. The chain has TRBV3-1 and TRBJ2-5, with TRBD2 identical over 9 bases. Looked up from germline, CDR1 is LGHDT and CDR2 is YNNKEL (reference sequence). This CDR3 is built from 17 residues. Trimming took 0 bases from V and 4 from J; bases not matched to a gene: 9. The CDR3 here is CASSQELAREGPETQYF. The CDR3 coding sequence is TGTGCCAGCAGCCAAGAACTCGCGCGGGAGGGCCCAGAGACCCAGTACTTC.

This clonotype was detected only a few times. This chain links TRBV20-1 with TRBJ2-1; TRBD2 is a possible D gene (5 bases). The CDR3 extends over 14 amino acids. Between the trimmed V and J ends, which lost 6 bases and 7 bases, there was a span of 19 bases. Germline V lookup: CDR1 DFQATT, CDR2 SNEGSKA (reference sequence). The CDR3 here is CSARVSAGRNEQFF. CDR3 DNA sequence: TGCAGTGCCCGGGTAAGCGCGGGTCGGAATGAGCAGTTCTTC.

This clonotype came up many times. DNA of the CDR3: TGTGCCAGCTCACCAAAATTGCTAACAGGGGGGTCCTACGAGCAGTACTTC. This translates into CASSPKLLTGGSYEQYF. The chain links TRBV18 to TRBJ2-7; 8 positions match TRBD1. The CDR3 covers 17 residues. Trimming cost V 2 bases and J 1 base; bases outside gene matches: 10. Germline lookup yields CDR1 KGHSH and CDR2 LQKENI.